This entry lists 24 T cell receptor beta chains sequenced from one sample in a study of blood T cell repertoires in COVID-19. Clones were read by immunoSEQ multiplex PCR, and TCRdb kept only the in-frame ones, dropping some. The sample carries approximately 210,000 clones, 84% recorded once. Sequencing was done on a sample of peripheral blood. The source is a woman in her seventies with active or convalescent COVID-19.

J is TRBJ1-2 and V is TRBV6-5; a possible D gene is TRBD1 (6 bases). V was trimmed by 1 base and J by 2 bases, leaving 8 bases between them. Per the germline V gene, CDR1 is MNHEY and CDR2 is SVGAGI. This CDR3 comprises 14 residues. CDR3: CASSYYQGNYGYTF. The CDR3 coding sequence is TGTGCCAGCAGTTACTATCAGGGGAACTATGGCTACACCTTC.

The rearrangement links TRBV21-1 to TRBJ2-4; the table's TRBD2 call for D was not verified on the DNA. TRBV21-1 is designated a pseudogene. The CDR3 has 19 amino acids. CDR3 nucleotide sequence: TGTGCCAGCAGCAAAGTGGTCGGCGGGTTAACCCTAGCCAAAAACATTCAGTACTTC. It yields the protein CASSKVVGGLTLAKNIQYF.

The gene calls are TRBV6-2 or TRBV6-3 and TRBJ2-7; the match to TRBD2 covers 11 bases. Germline CDR1 reads MNHEY; CDR2 reads SVGEGT. There are 19 residues in the CDR3. With V trimmed by 1 base and J by 3 bases, 14 bases remained unmatched. The CDR3 DNA reads TGTGCCAGCAGTTACTTTCTAAACCCCCGACTAGCGGGAAACTACGAGCAGTACTTC. It codes for CASSYFLNPRLAGNYEQYF.

This chain links TRBV19 with TRBJ1-5, with D uncertain. The CDR3 is 14 amino acids. V lost 1 base to trimming and J lost 4 bases, with 8 bases between them. Germline CDR1 and CDR2: LNHDA and SQIVND (reference sequence). The CDR3 spells CASSIGRRNQPQHF. The CDR3 DNA reads as TGTGCCAGTAGTATAGGAAGGAGAAATCAGCCCCAGCATTTT.

V and J are TRBV6-2 or TRBV6-3 and TRBJ2-7, with TRBD2 matching over 14 bases. The CDR3 runs to 15 residues. Trimming removed 6 bases from V and 6 bases from J; junction bases left unmatched: 7. Germline V gives CDR1 MNHEY, CDR2 SVGEGT. Written as DNA, the CDR3 is TGTGCCAGCAGCGGGGTGGGACTAGCGGGAGTCGAGCAGTACTTC. It translates to CASSGVGLAGVEQYF.

The genes are TRBV5-1 and TRBJ2-4; weak D call: TRBD1 (5 bases). The CDR3 length is 13 residues. Trimming took 4 bases from V and 7 from J, leaving 12 bases between them. From germline, CDR1 is SGHRS and CDR2 YFSETQ. The CDR3 protein is CASSHPGLNIQYF. CDR3 DNA: TGCGCCAGCAGCCACCCAGGGTTGAACATTCAGTACTTC.

The chain couples TRBV4-2 to TRBJ2-7; 9 nucleotides agree with TRBD2. The CDR3 is made up of 18 amino acids. With V trimmed by 0 bases and J by 1 base, 10 bases remained unmatched. Germline lookup yields CDR1 LGHNA and CDR2 YNFKEQ. The CDR3 reads CASSQDSQGGRVSYEQYF. CDR3 in DNA: TGTGCCAGCAGCCAAGATAGTCAAGGCGGGAGGGTGTCCTACGAGCAGTACTTC.

The chain has TRBV27 and TRBJ2-3; 15 nucleotides match TRBD2. This CDR3 is 16 amino acids long. Germline V CDR1 and CDR2: MNHEY, SMNVEV (reference sequence). After removal of 5 bases from V and 5 bases from J, the junction contained 5 bases not matched to a gene. The CDR3: CASSPGTSGRQDTQYF. Here the CDR3 DNA reads TGTGCCAGCAGTCCCGGGACTAGCGGGAGGCAAGATACGCAGTATTTT.

This chain uses TRBV28 with TRBJ1-1, with 8 bases identical to TRBD1. The germline V gene has CDR1 MDHEN and CDR2 SYDVKM. V dropped 8 bases and J dropped 4; count of bases not matched to a gene: 12. The CDR3 sequence is 15 residues long. The CDR3 bases are TGTGCCAGCCTTTCTTCCGGACAGGGCCTCACTGAAGCTTTCTTT. This translates into CASLSSGQGLTEAFF.

J is TRBJ2-5 and V is TRBV2; 8 positions agree with TRBD1. This CDR3 has 16 residues. Germline V CDR1 and CDR2: SNHLY, FYNNEI. With V trimmed by 8 bases and J by 5 bases, 16 bases remained unmatched. CDR3 residues: CASYFGWTGKAETQYF. CDR3 coding DNA: TGTGCCAGCTATTTCGGTTGGACAGGGAAGGCCGAGACCCAGTACTTC.

The rearrangement links TRBV7-3 to TRBJ2-1; D gene ambiguous. Germline V CDR1 and CDR2: SGHTA, FQGTGA. The CDR3 covers 16 residues. The ends were cut back, 5 bases at V and 0 bases at J, with 14 bases in the middle. This CDR3 is CASSPIARASYNEQFF. In nucleotides, the CDR3 is TGTGCCAGCAGCCCGATTGCGCGTGCCTCCTACAATGAGCAGTTCTTC.

The chain uses TRBV5-4 and TRBJ2-7, with D tentatively TRBD1 (5 bases). Between the trimmed V and J ends, which lost 0 bases and 0 bases, there was a span of 10 bases. Germline CDR1 is SGHNT and CDR2 is YYREEE (reference sequence). The length of the CDR3 is 15 residues. The CDR3 DNA reads as TGTGCCAGCAGCTTGGAACAGGCCCTCTCCTACGAGCAGTACTTC. Translated, it gives CASSLEQALSYEQYF.

The chain uses TRBV30 and TRBJ1-2; TRBD1 aligns across 9 bases. Germline CDR1 is GTSNPN and CDR2 is SVGIG (reference sequence). The CDR3 is made up of 13 amino acids. V lost 5 bases to trimming and J lost 8 bases; unmatched junction nucleotides: 9. As DNA, the CDR3 is TGTGCCTGGCGACAGGGGGACTTAGGGGGCTACACCTTC. Encoded protein: CAWRQGDLGGYTF.

This chain uses TRBV28 with TRBJ2-7, with 8 bases that match TRBD2. V was clipped by 6 bases and J by 2 bases; unmatched bases: 12. This CDR3 has 16 residues. CDR1 and CDR2 from the germline V gene are MDHEN and SYDVKM. As DNA, the CDR3 is TGTGCCAGCAGATCCCGTGGTAGCGGGACAACCTACGAGCAGTACTTC. Its translation is CASRSRGSGTTYEQYF.

V is TRBV5-6 and J is TRBJ2-3; weak D call: TRBD1 (6 bases). The CDR3 runs 16 residues. CDR1 is SGHDT and CDR2 is YYEEEE in the germline V gene. V was clipped by 0 bases and J by 2 bases, with 13 bases between them. CDR3 protein: CASSLVVDRLTDTQYF. DNA of the CDR3: TGTGCCAGCAGCTTGGTGGTGGACAGACTCACAGATACGCAGTATTTT.

This chain joins TRBV18 and TRBJ2-7; maybe TRBD1 (6 bases). The germline V and J ends were trimmed by 3 bases and 4 bases, with 16 bases remaining between them. The germline V gene has CDR1 KGHSH and CDR2 LQKENI. The CDR3 consists of 15 residues. CDR3 amino acids: CASSPQDSVSYEQYF. The CDR3 bases are TGTGCCAGCTCACCCCAGGACAGTGTCTCATACGAGCAGTACTTC.

The V gene is TRBV2, the J gene TRBJ1-4, with TRBD1 as a possible D gene (6 bases). V lost 9 bases and J 4 bases, leaving 15 bases between the germline ends. CDR1 is SNHLY and CDR2 is FYNNEI in the germline V gene. The CDR3 length is 14 residues. The CDR3 bases are TGTGCCAGTACCTCAGGGGCCCTTAATGAAAAACTGTTTTTT. Its translation is CASTSGALNEKLFF.

The rearrangement uses TRBV11-2 and TRBJ2-7, with TRBD1 matching 10 bases. Germline CDR1 SGHAT, CDR2 FQNNGV. Trimming took 2 bases from V and 4 from J; bases not matched to a gene: 14. The CDR3 has 18 amino acids. CDR3 bases: TGTGCCAGCAGCTTAAACGTGGCTGGGACAGGGGCCAGGTACGAGCAGTACTTC. This sequence encodes CASSLNVAGTGARYEQYF.

The chain carries TRBV3-1 (or the pseudogene TRBV3-2) and TRBJ1-5, with 7 bases fitting TRBD1. This CDR3 has 15 residues. Germline V gene lookup returns CDR1 LGHDT and CDR2 YNNKEL (reference sequence). With 4 bases clipped from V and 3 bases from J, the junction kept 6 bases outside the gene matches. CDR3 residues: CASSPRGWINQPQHF. The CDR3 DNA reads as TGTGCCAGCAGCCCCAGGGGGTGGATCAATCAGCCCCAGCATTTT.

The chain employs TRBV2 and TRBJ1-2; 8 nucleotides agree with TRBD1. This CDR3 is built from 12 residues. Germline V gene sequence: CDR1 SNHLY, CDR2 FYNNEI. V lost 6 bases and J lost 8; bases outside the gene matches: 5. DNA for the CDR3: TGTGCCAGCAGGGCGGACAGGGCGGGCTACACCTTC. Protein: CASRADRAGYTF.

The chain carries TRBV11-3 and TRBJ2-1, with TRBD2 matching over 11 bases. The CDR3 consists of 13 residues. The junction had 1 base not matched to a gene; V was cut back by 2 bases and J by 10 bases. Germline CDR1 is SGHNT and CDR2 is YENEEA. CDR3 amino acids: CASSLRLAGEQFF. Written as DNA, the CDR3 is TGTGCCAGCAGCTTAAGACTAGCGGGAGAGCAGTTCTTC.

The chain recombines TRBV28 with TRBJ2-1, with a possible D match to TRBD2 (5 bases). Germline assignment: CDR1 MDHEN and CDR2 SYDVKM. The CDR3 runs 14 residues. Trimming took 0 bases from V and 5 from J, leaving 8 bases between them. CDR3 DNA sequence: TGTGCCAGCAGTTTATGGAGGCGGGACAATGAGCAGTTCTTC. It yields the protein CASSLWRRDNEQFF. Complete variable domain (other parts from reference TRBV28 and TRBJ2-1): DVKVTQSSRYLVKRTGEKVFLECVQDMDHENMFWYRQDPGLGLRLIYFSYDVKMKEKGDIPEGYSVSREKKERFSLILESASTNQTSMYLCASSLWRRDNEQFFGPGTRLTVL.

The chain is built from TRBV6-5 and TRBJ1-5; 8 nucleotides match TRBD1. CDR3 length: 13 amino acids. The V gene's germline CDR1 is MNHEY and CDR2 SVGAGI. J was trimmed by 6 bases and V by 7 bases; bases with no gene match: 5. CDR3 in DNA: TGTGCCAGCACGGGACAGGCGGGTCAGCCCCAGCATTTT. This codes for CASTGQAGQPQHF.

This rearrangement joins TRBV29-1 to TRBJ2-3, with TRBD2 identical over 8 bases. V was pared by 1 base and J by 3 bases, with 3 bases of the junction left unmatched. Germline V CDR1 and CDR2: SQVTM, ANQGSEA. This CDR3 comprises 14 residues. The CDR3 region has the DNA TGCAGCGTTGAAGGCGGGAGGCGAACAGATACGCAGTATTTT. This translates into CSVEGGRRTDTQYF.